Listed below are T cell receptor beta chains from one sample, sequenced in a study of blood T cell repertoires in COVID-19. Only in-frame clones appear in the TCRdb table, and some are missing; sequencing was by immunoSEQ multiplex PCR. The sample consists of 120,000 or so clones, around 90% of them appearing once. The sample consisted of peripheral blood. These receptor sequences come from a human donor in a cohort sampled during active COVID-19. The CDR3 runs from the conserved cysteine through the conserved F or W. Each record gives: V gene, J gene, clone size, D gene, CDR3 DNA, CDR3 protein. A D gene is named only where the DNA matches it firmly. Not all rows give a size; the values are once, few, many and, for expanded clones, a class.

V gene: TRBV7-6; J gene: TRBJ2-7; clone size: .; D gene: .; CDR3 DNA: TGTGCCAGCAGCCAGAACAAGGGGGAGCAGTACTTC; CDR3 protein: CASSQNKGEQYF
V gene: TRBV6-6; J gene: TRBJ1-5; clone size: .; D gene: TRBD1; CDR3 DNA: TGTGCCAGCAGTAATGACAGGGGGGGAGGTCAGCCCCAGCATTTT; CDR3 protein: CASSNDRGGGQPQHF
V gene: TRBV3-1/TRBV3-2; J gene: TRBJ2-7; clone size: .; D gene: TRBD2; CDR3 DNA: TGTGCCAGCAGCCAAGTTAGTAGCGGGAGGATGGCCTACGAGCAGTACTTC; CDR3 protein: CASSQVSSGRMAYEQYF
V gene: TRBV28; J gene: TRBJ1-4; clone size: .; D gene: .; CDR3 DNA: TGTGCCAGCAGTTTGAGAGCCGGGACACTAGAAAAACTGTTTTTT; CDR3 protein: CASSLRAGTLEKLFF
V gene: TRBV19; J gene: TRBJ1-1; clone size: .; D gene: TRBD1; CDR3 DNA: TGTGCCAGTAGCTTCTCCGGGACAGCCTTGAACACTGAAGCTTTCTTT; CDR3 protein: CASSFSGTALNTEAFF
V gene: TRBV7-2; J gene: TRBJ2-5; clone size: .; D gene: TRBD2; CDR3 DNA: TGTGCCAGCAGCTTAGCGCCGCTTGTCTCTAGCGGGAGGGCCGGTGGCGAGACCCAGTACTTC; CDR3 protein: CASSLAPLVSSGRAGGETQYF
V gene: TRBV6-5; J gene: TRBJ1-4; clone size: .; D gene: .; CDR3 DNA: TGTGCCAGCAGTTCCCTTAATGAAAAACTGTTTTTT; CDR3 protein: CASSSLNEKLFF
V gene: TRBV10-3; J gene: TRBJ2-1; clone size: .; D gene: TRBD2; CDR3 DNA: TGTGCCACCGCGACCTCGACTAGCGGGGAGGGGGACTCCTACAATGAGCAGTTCTTC; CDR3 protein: CATATSTSGEGDSYNEQFF
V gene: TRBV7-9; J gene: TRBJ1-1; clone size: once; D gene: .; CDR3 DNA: TGTGCCAGCAGCCTCGGGTCCGGGAGGAACACTGAAGCTTTCTTT; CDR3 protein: CASSLGSGRNTEAFF
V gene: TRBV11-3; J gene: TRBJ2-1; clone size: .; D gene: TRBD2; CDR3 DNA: TGTGCCAGCAGCTATGAGGGAGGGCCTCTCAATGAGCAGTTCTTC; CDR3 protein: CASSYEGGPLNEQFF
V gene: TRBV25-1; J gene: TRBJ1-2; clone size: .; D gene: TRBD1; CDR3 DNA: TGTGCCAGCACCTCAACTACAGGGGCCCGGGGCTACACCTTC; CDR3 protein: CASTSTTGARGYTF
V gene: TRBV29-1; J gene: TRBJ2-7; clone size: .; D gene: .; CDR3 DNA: TGCAGCGTTGAGAGTAGGGGCGAGCAGTACTTC; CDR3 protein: CSVESRGEQYF
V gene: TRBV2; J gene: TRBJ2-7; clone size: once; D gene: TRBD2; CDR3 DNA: TGTGCCAGCAGCCGAACCGCTCTAGAGCGGGAGGGCCACGAGCAGTACTTC; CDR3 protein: CASSRTALEREGHEQYF
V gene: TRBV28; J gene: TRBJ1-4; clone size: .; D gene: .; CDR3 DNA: TGTGCCAGCAGTTTAACAGGGAGCGAAAAACTGTTTTTT; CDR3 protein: CASSLTGSEKLFF
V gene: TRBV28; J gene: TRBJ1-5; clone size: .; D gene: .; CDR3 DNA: TGTGCCAGCAGTTTACCGTCGGCGGGGAATCAGCCCCAGCATTTT; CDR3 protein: CASSLPSAGNQPQHF
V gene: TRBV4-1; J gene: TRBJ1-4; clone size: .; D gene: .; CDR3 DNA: TGCGCCAGCAGCCAAGCTTTGGGGGCAGATGAAAAACTGTTTTTT; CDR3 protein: CASSQALGADEKLFF
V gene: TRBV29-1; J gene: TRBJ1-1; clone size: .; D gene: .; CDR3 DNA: TGCAGCGTGGGGCCCCTGAATACGAACACTGAAGCTTTCTTT; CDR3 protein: CSVGPLNTNTEAFF
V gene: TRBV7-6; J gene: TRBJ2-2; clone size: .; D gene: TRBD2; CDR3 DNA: TGTGCCAGCCGCGTTCGGGAGGGTCGGCTGGCGGGACAGAACACCGGGGAGCTGTTTTTT; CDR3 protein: CASRVREGRLAGQNTGELFF
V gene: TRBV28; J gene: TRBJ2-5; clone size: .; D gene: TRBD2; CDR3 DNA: TGTGCCAGCAGTTACAGACTAGCGGAGACCCAGTACTTC; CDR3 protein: CASSYRLAETQYF
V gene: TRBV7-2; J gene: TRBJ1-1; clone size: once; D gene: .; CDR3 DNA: TGTGCCAGCAGTTCCCTGACTTGGGCTTTCTTT; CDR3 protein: CASSSLTWAFF
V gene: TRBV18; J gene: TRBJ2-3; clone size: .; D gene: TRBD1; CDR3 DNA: TGTGCCAGCTCACAGGACAGGGTGGGCACAGATACGCAGTATTTT; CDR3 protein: CASSQDRVGTDTQYF
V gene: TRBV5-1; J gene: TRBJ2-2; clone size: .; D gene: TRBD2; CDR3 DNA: TGCGCCAGCAGCTTGGGCTCAGCGGGGGGGACCGGGGAGCTGTTTTTT; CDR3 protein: CASSLGSAGGTGELFF
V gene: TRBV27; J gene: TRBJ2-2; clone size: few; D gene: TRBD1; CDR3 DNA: TGTGCCAGCAGTTTCAGGGGGCGCGGCGGGGAGCTGTTTTTT; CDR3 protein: CASSFRGRGGELFF
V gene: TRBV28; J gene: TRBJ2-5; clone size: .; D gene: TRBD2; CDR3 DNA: TGTGCCAGCAGGACCCCGAGGACTAGTTGGGGCCAAGAGACCCAGTACTTC; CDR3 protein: CASRTPRTSWGQETQYF
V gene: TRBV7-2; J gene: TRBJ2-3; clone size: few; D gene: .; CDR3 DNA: TGTGCCAGCAGCTTAGTTCAGGGTGTGGATACGCAGTATTTT; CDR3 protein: CASSLVQGVDTQYF
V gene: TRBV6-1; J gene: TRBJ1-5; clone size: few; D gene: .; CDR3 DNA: TGTGCCAGCAGTGAAGCGGGCACTCAGCCCCAGCATTTT; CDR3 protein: CASSEAGTQPQHF
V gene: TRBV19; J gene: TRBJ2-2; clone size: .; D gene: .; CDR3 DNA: TGTGCCAGTAGTAATTGGGGCCTGGTCACCGGGGAGCTGTTTTTT; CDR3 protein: CASSNWGLVTGELFF
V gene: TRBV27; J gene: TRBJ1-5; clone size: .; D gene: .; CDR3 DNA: TGTGCCAGCAGCCGAGGTCCGGGGGTAGGCAATCAGCCCCAGCATTTT; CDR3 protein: CASSRGPGVGNQPQHF
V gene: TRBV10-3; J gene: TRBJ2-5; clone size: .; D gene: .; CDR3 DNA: TGTGCCATCAGACTCGGGGAGAACGAAGAGACCCAGTACTTC; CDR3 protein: CAIRLGENEETQYF
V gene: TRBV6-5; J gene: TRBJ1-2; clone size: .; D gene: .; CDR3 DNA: TGTGCCAGCAGTTATGGCGGGCATGGCTACACCTTC; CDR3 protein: CASSYGGHGYTF
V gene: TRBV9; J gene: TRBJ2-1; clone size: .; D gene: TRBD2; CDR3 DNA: TGTGCCAGCAGCGTAGGGGTAGGACTAGCTTCGTACAATGAGCAGTTCTTC; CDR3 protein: CASSVGVGLASYNEQFF
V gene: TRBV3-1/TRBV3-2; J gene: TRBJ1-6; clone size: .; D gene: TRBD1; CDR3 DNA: TGTGCCAGCAGCCAACCGGGACAGGGCTTTTCACCCCTCCACTTT; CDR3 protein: CASSQPGQGFSPLHF
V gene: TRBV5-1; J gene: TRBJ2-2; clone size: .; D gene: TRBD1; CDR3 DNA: TGCGCCAGCAGCTTCGTGACAGGGGTCACCGGGGAGCTGTTTTTT; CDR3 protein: CASSFVTGVTGELFF
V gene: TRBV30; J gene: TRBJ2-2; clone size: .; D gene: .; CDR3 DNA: TGTGCCTGGAGTCCTCCCGGTAGTTCCGGGGAGCTGTTTTTT; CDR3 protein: CAWSPPGSSGELFF
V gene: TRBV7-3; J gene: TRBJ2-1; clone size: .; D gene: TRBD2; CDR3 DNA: TGTGCCAGCAGCTCCCGGGAGGCCTACAATGAGCAGTTCTTC; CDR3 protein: CASSSREAYNEQFF
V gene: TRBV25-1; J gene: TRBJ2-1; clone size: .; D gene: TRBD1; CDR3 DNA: TGTGCCAGCAGTGGACTTCCGGGACAGAGTGACAATGAGCAGTTCTTC; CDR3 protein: CASSGLPGQSDNEQFF
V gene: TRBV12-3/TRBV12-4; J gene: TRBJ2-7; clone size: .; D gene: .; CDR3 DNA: TGTGCCAGCCGGGACATCTCCTACGAGCAGTACTTC; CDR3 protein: CASRDISYEQYF
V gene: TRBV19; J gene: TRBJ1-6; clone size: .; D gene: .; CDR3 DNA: TGTGCCAGTAGTATCGACGGCCGGGGTTCACCCCTCCACTTT; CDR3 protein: CASSIDGRGSPLHF
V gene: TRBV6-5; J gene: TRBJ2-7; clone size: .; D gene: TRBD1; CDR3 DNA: TGTGCCGGGGGACAGGGGGGGACCTACGAGCAGTACTTC; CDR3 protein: CAGGQGGTYEQYF
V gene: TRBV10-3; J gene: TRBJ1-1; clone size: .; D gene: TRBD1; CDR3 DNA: TGTGCCATCAGTATACCGGGACAGCACACTGAAGCTTTCTTT; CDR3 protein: CAISIPGQHTEAFF
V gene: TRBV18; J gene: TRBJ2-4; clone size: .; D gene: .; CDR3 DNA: TGTGCCAGCTCACCTTCCGACAGATTTGGGAACATTCAGTACTTC; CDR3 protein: CASSPSDRFGNIQYF
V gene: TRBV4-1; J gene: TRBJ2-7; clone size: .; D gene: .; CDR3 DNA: TGCGCCAGCAGCCTCTCCTGGGCTCTCGAAACCTACGAGCAGTACTTC; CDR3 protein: CASSLSWALETYEQYF
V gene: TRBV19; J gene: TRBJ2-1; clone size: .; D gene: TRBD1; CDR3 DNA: TGTGCCAGTAGTATAGAGGTTTTAAGATGGACAGGGAAGAATGAGCAGTTCTTC; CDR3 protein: CASSIEVLRWTGKNEQFF
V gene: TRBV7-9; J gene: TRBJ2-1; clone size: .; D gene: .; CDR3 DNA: TGTGCCAGCAGCTTAGTTCTGCCGACATACAATGAGCAGTTCTTC; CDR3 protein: CASSLVLPTYNEQFF
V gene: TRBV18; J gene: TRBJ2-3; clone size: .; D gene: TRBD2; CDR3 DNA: TGTGCCAGCTCACCACTTCCTAGCGGGAGTGGGGGCACAGATACGCAGTATTTT; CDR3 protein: CASSPLPSGSGGTDTQYF
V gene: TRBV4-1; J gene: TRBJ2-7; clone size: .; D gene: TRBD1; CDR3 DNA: TGCGCCAGCAGCCAAGGTTTTCCCGGACAGGGAAGTGCCGAGCAGTACTTC; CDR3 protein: CASSQGFPGQGSAEQYF
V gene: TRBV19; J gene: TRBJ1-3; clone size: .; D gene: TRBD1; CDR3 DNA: TGTGCCAGCGGTGGGACAGGACCTGGAAACACCATATATTTT; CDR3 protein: CASGGTGPGNTIYF